The 30 T cell receptor beta chains below come from one sample, sequenced in a study of blood T cell repertoires in COVID-19. The data were produced by immunoSEQ multiplex PCR, yet TCRdb's version contains in-frame clones alone and is incomplete. In the table there are more than 300,000 clones, more than 75% of which are singletons. Specimen: peripheral blood. The source of these receptors is a woman in her twenties or thirties with COVID-19, enrolled during active disease.

V usage is TRBV14 and J usage is TRBJ2-1; perhaps TRBD2 as D (6 bases). CDR3 size: 18 residues. The germline V gene encodes CDR1 SGHDN and CDR2 FVKESK. The V end was cut by 1 base, the J end by 4 bases, with 20 bases between. CDR3 protein: CASSQGPPGLPLYNEQFF. In DNA form, the CDR3 reads TGTGCCAGCAGCCAAGGCCCCCCTGGACTACCCCTATACAATGAGCAGTTCTTC. Full variable domain (missing parts from reference TRBV14 and TRBJ2-1): EAGVTQFPSHSVIEKGQTVTLRCDPISGHDNLYWYRRVMGKEIKFLLHFVKESKQDESGMPNNRFLAERTGGTYSTLKVQPAELEDSGVYFCASSQGPPGLPLYNEQFFGPGTRLTVL.

The J gene is TRBJ2-1, the V gene TRBV6-2 or TRBV6-3, with TRBD2 as a possible D gene (6 bases). V dropped 5 bases and J dropped 9 bases, with 14 bases sitting between them. CDR1 is MNHEY and CDR2 is SVGEGT in the germline V gene. The CDR3 is 13 amino acids. CDR3 bases: TGTGCCAGCAGTCGCCCGACTAGTATTGAGCAGTTCTTC. This translates into CASSRPTSIEQFF.

V is TRBV7-6 and J is TRBJ2-7, with 9 positions matching TRBD2. The CDR3 runs to 15 residues. V trimming: 8 bases; J trimming: 1 base; junction bases outside the gene matches: 9. Germline lookup yields CDR1 SGHVS and CDR2 FNYEAQ. The CDR3 coding sequence is TGTGCCAGCGCCTCTGCCCTAGCGGGGTCCTACGAGCAGTACTTC. It translates to CASASALAGSYEQYF.

The chain couples TRBV9 to TRBJ2-2; no firm D call. Trimming took 6 bases from V and 6 from J, leaving 12 bases between them. CDR1 is SGDLS and CDR2 is YYNGEE in the germline V gene. The CDR3 is made up of 13 amino acids. CDR3 bases: TGTGCCAGCACCCTACAGAGATCCGGGGAGCTGTTTTTT. Its protein product is CASTLQRSGELFF.

This clone was picked up many times. This rearrangement joins TRBV4-1 to TRBJ2-7; a weak D match, TRBD1 (5 bases). This CDR3 contains 14 residues. The V and J ends lost 1 base and 6 bases respectively, with 13 bases between them. Per germline, CDR1 MGHRA and CDR2 YSYEKL. CDR3 in DNA: TGCGCCAGCAGCCAAGGGCTCAGGGCGGCCGAGCAGTACTTC. Its protein product is CASSQGLRAAEQYF.

This clone was detected only once. The gene calls are TRBV7-2 and TRBJ2-3; 7 positions match TRBD2. In germline, CDR1 is SGHTA, CDR2 FQGNSA. The CDR3 is made up of 13 amino acids. After removal of 6 bases from V and 6 bases from J, the junction contained 6 bases not matched to a gene. CDR3 residues: CASSSSSGDTQYF. In DNA form, the CDR3 reads TGTGCCAGCAGTTCAAGTAGCGGGGATACGCAGTATTTT.

This clone was recorded only once. The gene calls are TRBV28 and TRBJ1-3; D is possibly TRBD1 (5 bases). Trimming left V 3 bases short and J 7 bases short, with 13 bases between. In germline, CDR1 is MDHEN, CDR2 SYDVKM. The CDR3 totals 14 residues. CDR3 sequence: CASSFLTELNTIYF. DNA of the CDR3: TGTGCCAGCAGTTTTCTGACAGAACTTAACACCATATATTTT. The complete variable domain, with remaining parts taken from reference TRBV28 and TRBJ1-3, reads DVKVTQSSRYLVKRTGEKVFLECVQDMDHENMFWYRQDPGLGLRLIYFSYDVKMKEKGDIPEGYSVSREKKERFSLILESASTNQTSMYLCASSFLTELNTIYFGEGSWLTVV.

CDR3 in amino acids: CATSDAGGYEQYF. The CDR3 DNA reads as TGTGCCACCAGTGACGCGGGGGGCTACGAGCAGTACTTC. The J gene is TRBJ2-7, the V gene TRBV24-1, with 8 bases matching TRBD2. The germline V gene encodes CDR1 KGHDR and CDR2 SFDVKD. CDR3 size: 13 residues. With 4 bases clipped from V and 3 bases from J, the junction kept 1 base outside the gene matches.

The chain recombines TRBV4-3 with TRBJ2-3; no reliable D call. CDR1 LGHNA and CDR2 YSLEER come from the germline V gene. The CDR3 extends over 14 amino acids. V lost 4 bases and J lost 2, with 10 bases in between. This CDR3 reads CASSLDTFTDTQYF. The CDR3 nucleotides read TGCGCCAGCAGCCTCGACACCTTCACAGATACGCAGTATTTT.

V gene TRBV6-6 combines with J gene TRBJ2-1, with D perhaps matching TRBD2 (5 bases). CDR1 is MNHNY, CDR2 SVGAGI, per germline (reference sequence). The CDR3 has 15 residues. V was shortened by 6 bases and J by 0 bases, with 12 bases between the two germline ends. This CDR3 is CASRVGVSSYNEQFF. The CDR3 region has the DNA TGTGCCAGCAGGGTCGGGGTGAGCTCCTACAATGAGCAGTTCTTC.

This rearrangement joins TRBV18 to TRBJ1-1; D possibly corresponds to TRBD1 (5 bases). In germline, CDR1 is KGHSH, CDR2 LQKENI. This CDR3 has 16 residues. The V end was cut by 1 base, the J end by 0 bases, with 12 bases between. This CDR3 reads CASSPRGRGVNTEAFF. In DNA form, the CDR3 reads TGTGCCAGCTCACCACGGGGACGGGGGGTGAACACTGAAGCTTTCTTT.

The chain carries TRBV21-1 and TRBJ1-3. TRBV21-1 is given as a pseudogene. The CDR3 is 16 residues long. The CDR3 nucleotides read TGTGCCTCTGATGTTCGGGAGAGTATAGCTGGAAACACCATATATTTT. Translation: CASDVRESIAGNTIYF.

This rearrangement joins TRBV7-9 to TRBJ2-5; 7 bases line up with TRBD2. Germline-derived CDR1 and CDR2 are SEHNR and FQNEAQ (reference sequence). The CDR3 contains 15 residues. The junction had 10 bases not matched to a gene; V was cut back by 7 bases and J by 2 bases. CDR3 sequence: CASTLRTSDQETQYF. The CDR3 DNA is TGTGCCAGCACCCTAAGAACTAGCGATCAAGAGACCCAGTACTTC.

The chain carries TRBV6-2 or TRBV6-3 and TRBJ2-1; 7 positions match TRBD1. V was clipped by 0 bases and J by 2 bases; unmatched bases: 4. The CDR3 loop spans 16 amino acids. The germline gives CDR1 MNHEY, CDR2 SVGEGT. CDR3: CASSYSMTGTYNEQFF. The CDR3 nucleotides read TGTGCCAGCAGTTACTCGATGACAGGGACCTACAATGAGCAGTTCTTC.

The chain couples TRBV28 to TRBJ1-6, with D possibly TRBD1 on 6 matching bases. This CDR3 spans 16 amino acids. Trimming took off 3 bases at V and 5 bases at J, with 14 bases between the two ends. CDR1 is MDHEN and CDR2 is SYDVKM in the germline V gene. Here the CDR3 DNA reads TGTGCCAGCAGTTTTTCTCAGGGGCTCAATAATTCACCCCTCCACTTT. Residues: CASSFSQGLNNSPLHF. Looking up the rest from reference TRBV28 and TRBJ1-6 gives the full variable domain: DVKVTQSSRYLVKRTGEKVFLECVQDMDHENMFWYRQDPGLGLRLIYFSYDVKMKEKGDIPEGYSVSREKKERFSLILESASTNQTSMYLCASSFSQGLNNSPLHFGNGTRLTVT.

J is TRBJ1-5 and V is TRBV24-1, with D unresolved. The germline V and J ends were trimmed by 5 bases and 2 bases, with 6 bases remaining between them. This CDR3 has 13 residues. From germline, CDR1 is KGHDR and CDR2 SFDVKD. CDR3 sequence reads: CATSARGNQPQHF. CDR3 sequence (DNA): TGTGCCACCAGTGCCCGGGGCAATCAGCCCCAGCATTTT.

The chain has TRBV7-3 and TRBJ2-7; no reliable D call. The germline V gene encodes CDR1 SGHTA and CDR2 FQGTGA. This CDR3 is 15 amino acids long. With 3 bases removed from V and 0 bases from J, the gap between germline ends came to 12 bases. CDR3 sequence reads: CASSLGARRSYEQYF. The CDR3 region has the DNA TGTGCCAGCAGCTTGGGTGCCAGGCGCTCCTACGAGCAGTACTTC.

This clone was detected once. V is TRBV28 and J is TRBJ2-1; D is perhaps TRBD2 (5 bases). Germline CDR1 MDHEN, CDR2 SYDVKM. This CDR3 has 18 amino acids. The ends were cut back, 5 bases at V and 0 bases at J, with 20 bases in the middle. CDR3: CASSPSDLAFSSYNEQFF. CDR3 nucleotide sequence: TGTGCCAGCAGTCCCTCGGACTTAGCGTTTAGCTCCTACAATGAGCAGTTCTTC.

The rearrangement joins TRBV24-1 to TRBJ2-5; a possible D gene is TRBD2 (6 bases). The V end lost 3 bases, the J end lost 2 bases, and 9 bases lay between the germline ends. The CDR3 has 14 residues. Germline loops: CDR1 KGHDR, CDR2 SFDVKD. CDR3 sequence (DNA): TGTGCCACCAGTGATGCGGGACGGCAAGAGACCCAGTACTTC. Encoded protein: CATSDAGRQETQYF.

This chain connects TRBV5-5 to TRBJ1-2; D gene uncertain. This CDR3 is 15 amino acids long. V dropped 0 bases and J dropped 1 base, with 10 bases sitting between them. From germline, CDR1 is SGHKS and CDR2 YYEKEE (reference sequence). The CDR3 sequence is CASSLGSVFNYGYTF. CDR3 in DNA: TGTGCCAGCAGCTTGGGGAGCGTCTTTAACTATGGCTACACCTTC. Combining the CDR3 with reference TRBV5-5 and TRBJ1-2 gives the whole variable domain DAGVTQSPTHLIKTRGQQVTLRCSPISGHKSVSWYQQVLGQGPQFIFQYYEKEERGRGNFPDRFSARQFPNYSSELNVNALLLGDSALYLCASSLGSVFNYGYTFGSGTRLTVV.

Regarding this clone: At the DNA level, this CDR3 is encoded by other sequences in the same sample as well. The chain has TRBV28 and TRBJ1-1, with D hard to call. The CDR3 sequence is 13 residues long. Trimming cost V 1 base and J 1 base, with 4 bases left between them. The germline gives CDR1 MDHEN, CDR2 SYDVKM. The DNA of the CDR3 is TGTGCCAGCAGTTTATCCAGGAACACTGAAGCTTTCTTT. The encoded protein is CASSLSRNTEAFF.

The sample holds a few counts of this clone. The V call is TRBV2, the J call TRBJ1-2; D gene unclear. The CDR3 has 15 residues. The V end was cut by 6 bases, the J end by 0 bases, with 14 bases between. The germline gives CDR1 SNHLY, CDR2 FYNNEI. CDR3 bases: TGTGCCAGCAGCGATAGGGTACTAGCTAACTATGGCTACACCTTC. Amino acid sequence: CASSDRVLANYGYTF.

The gene calls are TRBV29-1 and TRBJ2-5, with 7 bases fitting TRBD1. Germline V lookup: CDR1 SQVTM, CDR2 ANQGSEA. There are 15 residues in the CDR3. Trimming at V came to 5 bases and at J to 1 base, leaving 10 bases not matched to a gene. The CDR3 is CSVPDSRTGQETQYF. CDR3 nucleotides: TGCAGCGTTCCCGACTCGAGGACAGGCCAAGAGACCCAGTACTTC.

The rearrangement links TRBV5-1 to TRBJ1-1; a weak D match, TRBD1 (5 bases). The V end lost 2 bases, the J end lost 7 bases, and 15 bases lay between the germline ends. The CDR3 is 14 residues long. In germline, CDR1 is SGHRS, CDR2 YFSETQ. For the CDR3, the DNA is TGCGCCAGCAGCTTCGGTACTACAACAGGTGAAGCTTTCTTT. Its translation: CASSFGTTTGEAFF.

J is TRBJ1-2 and V is TRBV13; D possibly corresponds to TRBD1 (6 bases). The CDR3 contains 13 residues. Germline values: CDR1 PRHDT, CDR2 FYEKMQ (reference sequence). Trimming shortened V by 2 bases and J by 2 bases, and 6 bases separated the two germline ends. The CDR3 DNA follows: TGTGCCAGCAGCTTACAGGGGAACTATGGCTACACCTTC. Translated, it gives CASSLQGNYGYTF.

This clone was seen a single time. The V gene is TRBV10-2, the J gene TRBJ2-3; D is unresolved. CDR1 WSHSY and CDR2 SAAADI come from the germline V gene. The CDR3 totals 12 residues. V gave up 7 bases and J gave up 4 bases, with 9 bases separating them. The CDR3 bases are TGCGCCAGCACCGCGGTGGCAGATACGCAGTATTTT. Amino acids: CASTAVADTQYF.

This clone was seen a single time. The chain carries TRBV3-1 (or the pseudogene TRBV3-2) and TRBJ2-7; TRBD2 aligns across 10 bases. The germline V gene has CDR1 LGHDT and CDR2 YNNKEL (reference sequence). This CDR3 has 16 amino acids. V lost 4 bases, J lost 1 base, and 7 bases stayed unmatched. CDR3 coding DNA: TGTGCCAGCAGCCTCCTAGCGGGAGAACGGTCCTACGAGCAGTACTTC. Amino acid sequence: CASSLLAGERSYEQYF.

J is TRBJ1-1 and V is TRBV19, with D unresolved. V lost 3 bases to trimming and J lost 4 bases, with 9 bases between them. CDR3 length: 13 amino acids. Germline values: CDR1 LNHDA, CDR2 SQIVND (reference sequence). CDR3 protein: CASSMKQTTEAFF. CDR3 DNA sequence: TGTGCCAGTAGTATGAAACAGACCACTGAAGCTTTCTTT.

This clone has only one observation. V and J are TRBV7-9 and TRBJ2-7, with TRBD2 matching 12 bases. The CDR3 consists of 16 residues. Trimming removed 5 bases from V and 1 base from J; junction bases left unmatched: 6. The germline V gene has CDR1 SEHNR and CDR2 FQNEAQ (reference sequence). This chain's CDR3 is CASSPGTSGPSYEQYF. CDR3 coding DNA: TGTGCCAGCAGCCCCGGGACTAGCGGGCCTTCCTACGAGCAGTACTTC. Drawing the rest from reference TRBV7-9 and TRBJ2-7, the complete variable domain is DTGVSQNPRHKITKRGQNVTFRCDPISEHNRLYWYRQTLGQGPEFLTYFQNEAQLEKSRLLSDRFSAERPKGSFSTLEIQRTEQGDSAMYLCASSPGTSGPSYEQYFGPGTRLTVT.

This clone was observed once. Relative to the germline gene, one junction end is altered; a read error may explain this. The chain joins TRBV5-1 to TRBJ1-1; TRBD1 aligns across 9 bases. Germline V CDR1 and CDR2: SGHRS, YFSETQ. The CDR3 is 15 amino acids. CDR3 sequence (DNA): TGCGCCAGCAGTTTGGACAGGGGAGAACGCACTGAAGCTTTCTTT. Translation gives CASSLDRGERTEAFF.